The next 29 T cell receptor beta chains were all read from a single sample in a study of Ad26.COV2.S vaccination and SARS-CoV-2 variants. Indicated treatment: roughly 18 received Ad26.COV2.S at low or high dose, single or two shots; about 5 received placebo; per-sample allocation not given. The study sampled participants on day 63 after the first vaccine or placebo injection. The protocol was immunoSEQ multiplex PCR, while the TCRdb copy is restricted to in-frame clones and leaves out a portion. The table lists hundreds of thousands of clones, approximately 88% of them singletons. The sample in question was peripheral blood, obtained in a trial of Ad26.COV2.S vaccine versus placebo. The receptor source for this set is a person aged 18-65 years who received the Ad26.COV2.S COVID-19 vaccine or a placebo.

The V and J genes are TRBV2 and TRBJ2-1, with a weak D call TRBD2 (5 bases). This CDR3 has 11 amino acids. In germline, CDR1 is SNHLY, CDR2 FYNNEI. The V end was cut by 4 bases, the J end by 12 bases, with 10 bases between. This chain's CDR3 is CASSAVAWQFF. The DNA of the CDR3 is TGTGCCAGCAGTGCGGTAGCGTGGCAGTTCTTC.

This rearrangement joins TRBV6-1 to TRBJ2-1, with 12 bases that match TRBD2. This CDR3 is 16 amino acids long. The V segment lost 3 bases and the J segment 10 bases; nucleotides outside the gene matches: 10. Germline values: CDR1 MNHNS, CDR2 SASEGT. CDR3 in amino acids: CASSDPTSGSPREQFF. CDR3 DNA sequence: TGTGCCAGCAGTGATCCGACTAGCGGGAGCCCCCGGGAGCAGTTCTTC.

This chain connects TRBV14 to TRBJ2-5, with 11 nucleotides matching TRBD1. This CDR3 has 15 residues. Germline loops: CDR1 SGHDN, CDR2 FVKESK. The trim removed 4 bases at V and 5 bases at J, leaving 6 bases unmatched. CDR3 sequence: CASSRWTGGMETQYF. In DNA, the CDR3 is TGTGCCAGCAGCCGGTGGACAGGGGGCATGGAGACCCAGTACTTC.

This clone was seen a single time. This rearrangement joins TRBV6-5 to TRBJ1-6; the D is unclear. Trimming removed 7 bases from V and 7 bases from J, with 11 bases in between. The CDR3 extends over 13 amino acids. Germline-derived CDR1 and CDR2 are MNHEY and SVGAGI. The CDR3 loop is CASNVGYNSPLHF. CDR3 DNA: TGTGCCAGCAACGTCGGCTACAATTCACCCCTCCACTTT.

This chain joins TRBV7-9 and TRBJ2-7; no reliable D call. Germline V gene data show CDR1 as SEHNR and CDR2 as FQNEAQ (reference sequence). Trimming cost V 5 bases and J 4 bases, with 12 bases left between them. This CDR3 is built from 13 residues. The CDR3 DNA is TGTGCCAGCAGCCCCGGAGTAGGGTACGAGCAGTACTTC. Translated: CASSPGVGYEQYF.

The chain carries TRBV6-5 and TRBJ2-1, with 10 bases lining up with TRBD2. CDR1 and CDR2 (germline): MNHEY, SVGAGI. The CDR3 extends over 16 amino acids. V trimming: 0 bases; J trimming: 5 bases; junction bases outside the gene matches: 4. The CDR3 here is CASSYSLAGADNEQFF. CDR3 in DNA: TGTGCCAGCAGTTACTCGCTAGCGGGGGCCGACAATGAGCAGTTCTTC.

This rearrangement joins TRBV7-9 to TRBJ1-4; no firm D call. The V end lost 4 bases, the J end lost 6 bases, and 9 bases lay between the germline ends. The germline gives CDR1 SEHNR, CDR2 FQNEAQ (reference sequence). The CDR3 covers 13 residues. The CDR3 loop reads CASSSRWDEKLFF. The CDR3 DNA sequence: TGTGCCAGCAGCTCCCGCTGGGATGAAAAACTGTTTTTT.

This chain connects TRBV19 to TRBJ1-3; TRBD1 matches at 7 bases. The CDR3 runs to 15 residues. The V gene end was trimmed by 7 bases and the J gene end by 7 bases; junction bases not matched to a gene: 13. Germline CDR1 reads LNHDA; CDR2 reads SQIVND (reference sequence). The chain's CDR3 is CASTAPDRQRNTIYF. In DNA form, the CDR3 reads TGTGCCAGTACGGCCCCGGACAGGCAACGCAACACCATATATTTT. Full variable domain (rest looked up from reference TRBV19 and TRBJ1-3): DGGITQSPKYLFRKEGQNVTLSCEQNLNHDAMYWYRQDPGQGLRLIYYSQIVNDFQKGDIAEGYSVSREKKESFPLTVTSAQKNPTAFYLCASTAPDRQRNTIYFGEGSWLTVV.

This clone has only a few counts. The chain couples TRBV20-1 to TRBJ2-2; D is unresolved. The CDR3 totals 11 residues. V dropped 5 bases and J dropped 7 bases, with 8 bases sitting between them. The germline CDR1 and CDR2 sequences are DFQATT and SNEGSKA (reference sequence). The CDR3 DNA follows: TGCAGTGCTCCGTCGGTCGGGGAGCTGTTTTTT. Amino acid sequence: CSAPSVGELFF.

The rearrangement links TRBV10-3 to TRBJ2-1; 9 bases agree with TRBD1. The CDR3 loop spans 14 amino acids. V lost 5 bases to trimming and J lost 8 bases; unmatched junction nucleotides: 7. The germline gives CDR1 ENHRY, CDR2 SYGVKD. In DNA, the CDR3 is TGTGCCATCAGTCCGGGACAGGGTGGCGATGAGCAGTTCTTC. It specifies CAISPGQGGDEQFF.

V is TRBV25-1 and J is TRBJ2-7; D possibly uses TRBD1 or TRBD2 (5 bases each). From germline, CDR1 is MGHDK and CDR2 SYGVNS. V lost 8 bases, J lost 6 bases, and 17 bases lay in between. CDR3 size: 13 residues. The CDR3 DNA follows: TGTGCCAGCTCGAAGCAGGGTGGGAGCGAGCAGTACTTC. This encodes CASSKQGGSEQYF.

This clone was found once. The chain uses TRBV6-2 or TRBV6-3 and TRBJ2-1; TRBD2 agrees at 13 bases. With 2 bases clipped from V and 5 bases from J, the junction kept 3 bases outside the gene matches. There are 16 residues in the CDR3. Germline V gene data show CDR1 as MNHEY and CDR2 as SVGEGT. The CDR3 is CASSYGTSGKHNEQFF. Written as DNA, the CDR3 is TGTGCCAGCAGTTACGGGACTAGCGGGAAACACAATGAGCAGTTCTTC.

The rearrangement links TRBV6-5 to TRBJ2-2, with D unclear. CDR1 is MNHEY and CDR2 is SVGAGI in the germline V gene. V lost 6 bases, J lost 6 bases, and 14 bases lay in between. This CDR3 spans 14 amino acids. The CDR3 spells CASSQRKGPGELFF. The CDR3 nucleotides read TGTGCCAGCAGCCAAAGAAAAGGGCCCGGGGAGCTGTTTTTT.

This clone was detected only once. This chain links TRBV30 with TRBJ2-5; D gene ambiguous. Germline CDR1 GTSNPN, CDR2 SVGIG (reference sequence). V lost 1 base and J 3 bases, leaving 6 bases between the germline ends. CDR3 size: 12 residues. The CDR3 spells CAWSAKEETQYF. CDR3 DNA sequence: TGTGCCTGGAGTGCTAAGGAAGAGACCCAGTACTTC. Using reference TRBV30 and TRBJ2-5 for the parts outside the CDR3, the full variable domain is SQTIHQWPATLVQPVGSPLSLECTVEGTSNPNLYWYRQAAGRGLQLLFYSVGIGQISSEVPQNLSASRPQDRQFILSSKKLLLSDSGFYLCAWSAKEETQYFGPGTRLLVL.

The genes are TRBV6-1 and TRBJ2-1; perhaps TRBD2 as D (5 bases). The CDR3 length is 13 residues. The germline CDR1 and CDR2 sequences are MNHNS and SASEGT. V lost 3 bases and J 7 bases, leaving 10 bases between the germline ends. In DNA, the CDR3 is TGTGCCAGCAGTGAGCGGGCTCGGAATGAGCAGTTCTTC. Protein product: CASSERARNEQFF.

V and J are TRBV19 and TRBJ2-5, with TRBD2 identical over 10 bases. V lost 5 bases, J lost 5 bases, and 8 bases stayed unmatched. Germline V gene sequence: CDR1 LNHDA, CDR2 SQIVND (reference sequence). This CDR3 is built from 15 residues. CDR3 protein: CASSPYLAGAETQYF. The CDR3 region has the DNA TGTGCCAGTAGTCCCTACCTAGCGGGAGCGGAGACCCAGTACTTC.

The chain uses TRBV11-3 and TRBJ2-1; TRBD2 is a possible D gene (5 bases). The germline V and J ends were trimmed by 3 bases and 10 bases, with 10 bases remaining between them. CDR3 length: 12 residues. Germline CDR1 and CDR2: SGHNT and YENEEA. The CDR3 here is CASSLGTGEQFF. CDR3 DNA: TGTGCCAGCAGCTTGGGTACGGGAGAGCAGTTCTTC.

V and J are TRBV30 and TRBJ2-7, with 10 nucleotides matching TRBD2. Trimming cost V 4 bases and J 3 bases; bases outside gene matches: 3. This CDR3 comprises 13 residues. The V gene's germline CDR1 is GTSNPN and CDR2 SVGIG (reference sequence). CDR3 sequence: CAWTGTSDYEQYF. The CDR3 DNA is TGTGCCTGGACTGGGACTAGCGACTACGAGCAGTACTTC.

Here the CDR3 DNA reads TGTGCCAGCAGCCAACCGGTGGGACAGACTAAATCCTACGAGCAGTACTTC. This gives the protein CASSQPVGQTKSYEQYF. This chain joins TRBV3-1 (or the pseudogene TRBV3-2) and TRBJ2-7; the match to TRBD1 covers 7 bases. CDR3 size: 17 residues. The V and J ends lost 2 bases and 1 base, in that order; junction bases with no gene match: 11. Germline CDR1 reads LGHDT; CDR2 reads YNNKEL (reference sequence).

The chain uses TRBV3-1 (or the pseudogene TRBV3-2) and TRBJ1-5; tentative D call: TRBD1 (5 bases). Germline CDR1 is LGHDT and CDR2 is YNNKEL (reference sequence). CDR3 length equals 15 residues. V dropped 4 bases and J dropped 2 bases, with 12 bases sitting between them. CDR3 sequence reads: CASSPSRGGNQPQHF. The CDR3 DNA reads as TGTGCCAGCAGCCCCTCGAGGGGTGGCAATCAGCCCCAGCATTTT.

Written as DNA, the CDR3 is TGTGCCAGTAGTACAGGGGGAACAGGCGGGGAGCTGTTTTTT. Amino acid sequence: CASSTGGTGGELFF. The chain uses TRBV19 and TRBJ2-2; 7 bases map to TRBD1. This CDR3 has 14 amino acids. Germline V CDR1 and CDR2: LNHDA, SQIVND (reference sequence). V lost 4 bases to trimming and J lost 7 bases; unmatched junction nucleotides: 6. Full variable domain (remainder filled in from reference TRBV19 and TRBJ2-2): DGGITQSPKYLFRKEGQNVTLSCEQNLNHDAMYWYRQDPGQGLRLIYYSQIVNDFQKGDIAEGYSVSREKKESFPLTVTSAQKNPTAFYLCASSTGGTGGELFFGEGSRLTVL.

The rearrangement links TRBV4-3 to TRBJ2-1; D is undetermined. V was shortened by 0 bases and J by 0 bases, with 15 bases between the two germline ends. The CDR3 loop spans 18 amino acids. Germline-derived CDR1 and CDR2 are LGHNA and YSLEER. CDR3 DNA sequence: TGCGCCAGCAGCCAAGAAGGCGGAAGCCTTAGCTCCTACAATGAGCAGTTCTTC. It encodes CASSQEGGSLSSYNEQFF.

About this clone itself: The junction departs from germline at one end; a sequencing error may be responsible. This chain uses TRBV6-5 with TRBJ2-1; D might be TRBD1 (5 bases). This CDR3 has 13 amino acids. Germline V gene data show CDR1 as MNHEY and CDR2 as SVGAGI. The CDR3 DNA is TGTGCCAGCAGTTACTCCGACAGTTATCCCGCTCTCTTC. Translation gives CASSYSDSYPALF.

The V gene is TRBV30, the J gene TRBJ1-2, with D hard to call. The CDR3 spans 12 residues. V lost 0 bases and J lost 5, with 7 bases in between. Germline CDR1 and CDR2: GTSNPN and SVGIG (reference sequence). The CDR3 loop reads CAWSVGEYGYTF. Here the CDR3 DNA reads TGTGCCTGGAGTGTAGGAGAGTATGGCTACACCTTC.

The gene calls are TRBV2 and TRBJ2-1; 7 positions match TRBD2. The J segment lost 9 bases and the V segment lost 6 bases, leaving 2 bases of the junction unmatched. This CDR3 is built from 11 residues. Germline assignment: CDR1 SNHLY and CDR2 FYNNEI. CDR3 residues: CASRRTSEQFF. The CDR3 coding sequence is TGTGCCAGCAGGCGGACTAGTGAGCAGTTCTTC.

In DNA form, the CDR3 reads TGTGCCAGCAGCGAGAGGCAGAGCTCCTATAATTCACCCCTCCACTTT. This translates into CASSERQSSYNSPLHF. The chain is built from TRBV9 and TRBJ1-6; D call uncertain. Germline V gene data show CDR1 as SGDLS and CDR2 as YYNGEE. The CDR3 consists of 16 residues. Trimming cost V 3 bases and J 0 bases, with 10 bases left between them.

This chain uses TRBV30 with TRBJ2-7; D gene uncertain. V lost 7 bases to trimming and J lost 1 base, with 8 bases between them. The CDR3 runs 11 residues. CDR1 and CDR2 (germline): GTSNPN, SVGIG (reference sequence). The CDR3 bases are TGTGCCTACCGAGATTCCTACGAGCAGTACTTC. Amino acid sequence: CAYRDSYEQYF. Full variable domain (outside the CDR3, taken from reference TRBV30 and TRBJ2-7): SQTIHQWPATLVQPVGSPLSLECTVEGTSNPNLYWYRQAAGRGLQLLFYSVGIGQISSEVPQNLSASRPQDRQFILSSKKLLLSDSGFYLCAYRDSYEQYFGPGTRLTVT.

The V call is TRBV19, the J call TRBJ2-3, with 7 bases fitting TRBD2. This CDR3 region has 15 residues. Germline values: CDR1 LNHDA, CDR2 SQIVND (reference sequence). The junction had 9 bases not matched to a gene; V was cut back by 5 bases and J by 4 bases. The CDR3 reads CASSVLLAAPDTQYF. CDR3 coding DNA: TGTGCCAGTAGTGTGCTCCTAGCGGCTCCAGATACGCAGTATTTT.

V is TRBV5-5 and J is TRBJ2-7, with TRBD1 identical over 8 bases. V was pared by 4 bases and J by 6 bases, with 9 bases of the junction left unmatched. In germline, CDR1 is SGHKS, CDR2 YYEKEE (reference sequence). The CDR3 runs to 14 residues. The CDR3 sequence is CASSLGQGASEQYF. The CDR3 nucleotides read TGTGCCAGCAGCCTCGGACAGGGAGCATCCGAGCAGTACTTC.